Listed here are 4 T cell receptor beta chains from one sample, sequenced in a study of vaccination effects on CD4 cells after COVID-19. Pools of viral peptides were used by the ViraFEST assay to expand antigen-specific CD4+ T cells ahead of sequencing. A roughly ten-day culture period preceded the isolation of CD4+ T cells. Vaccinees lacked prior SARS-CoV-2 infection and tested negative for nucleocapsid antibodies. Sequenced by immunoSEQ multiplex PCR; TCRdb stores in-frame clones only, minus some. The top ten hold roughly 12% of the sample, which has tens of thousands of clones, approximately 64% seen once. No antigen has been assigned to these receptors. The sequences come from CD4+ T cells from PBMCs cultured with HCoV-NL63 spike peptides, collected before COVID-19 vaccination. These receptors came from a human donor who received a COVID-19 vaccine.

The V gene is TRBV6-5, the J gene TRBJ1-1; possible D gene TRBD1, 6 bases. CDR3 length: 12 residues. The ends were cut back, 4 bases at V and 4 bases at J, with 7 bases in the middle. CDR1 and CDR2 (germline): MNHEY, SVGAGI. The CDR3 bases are TGTGCCAGCAGTTCCAGGGGCACTGAAGCTTTCTTT. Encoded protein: CASSSRGTEAFF.

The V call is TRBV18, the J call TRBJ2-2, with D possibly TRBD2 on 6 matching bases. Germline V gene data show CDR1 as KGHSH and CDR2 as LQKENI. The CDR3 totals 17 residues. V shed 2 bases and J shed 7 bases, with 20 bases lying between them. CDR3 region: CASSPITPGVKSGELFF. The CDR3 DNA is TGTGCCAGCTCACCAATAACTCCGGGAGTTAAGAGCGGGGAGCTGTTTTTT. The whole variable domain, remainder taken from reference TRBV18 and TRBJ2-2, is NAGVMQNPRHLVRRRGQEARLRCSPMKGHSHVYWYRQLPEEGLKFMVYLQKENIIDESGMPKERFSAEFPKEGPSILRIQQVVRGDSAAYFCASSPITPGVKSGELFFGEGSRLTVL.

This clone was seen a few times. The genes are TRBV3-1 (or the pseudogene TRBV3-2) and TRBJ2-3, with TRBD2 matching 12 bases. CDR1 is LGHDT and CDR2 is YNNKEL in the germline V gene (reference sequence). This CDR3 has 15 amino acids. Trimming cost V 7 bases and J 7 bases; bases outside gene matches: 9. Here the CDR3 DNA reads TGTGCCAGCATCCTAGCGGGGGGGAGCAATTATACGCAGTATTTT. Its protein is CASILAGGSNYTQYF.

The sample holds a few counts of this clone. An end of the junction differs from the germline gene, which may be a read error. The DNA of the CDR3 is TGTGCCAGCAGTGAGGTGAGGTCCTCTAATTCACCCCTCCACTTT. Protein: CASSEVRSSNSPLHF. The V gene is TRBV2, the J gene TRBJ1-6, with no clear D. The CDR3 is 15 residues long. Germline CDR1 and CDR2: SNHLY and FYNNEI.